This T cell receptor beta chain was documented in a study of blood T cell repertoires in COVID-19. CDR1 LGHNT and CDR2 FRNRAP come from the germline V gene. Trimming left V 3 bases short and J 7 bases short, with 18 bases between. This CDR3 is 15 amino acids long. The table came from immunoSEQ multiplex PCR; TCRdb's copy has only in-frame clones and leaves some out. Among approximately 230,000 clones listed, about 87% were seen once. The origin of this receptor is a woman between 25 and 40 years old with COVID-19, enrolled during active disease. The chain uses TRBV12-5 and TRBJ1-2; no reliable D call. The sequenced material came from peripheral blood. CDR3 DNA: TGTGCTAGTGGTTTTATTAGTCAGCCTTCGGGTGGCTACACCTTC. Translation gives CASGFISQPSGGYTF.